This T cell receptor beta chain originates from a study of shared clonotypes between healthy human individuals. Replicate sorted-subset PCRs were loaded with 150 to 250 ng DNA, 25,000 to 30,000 T cell genomes. Sequencing was performed with immunoSEQ multiplex PCR; in TCRdb, only in-frame clones are kept and a portion is missing. The sample carries more than 1 million clones, approximately 80% recorded once. This CDR3 region has 14 residues. The germline V gene has CDR1 MNHNS and CDR2 SASEGT. V lost 7 bases and J lost 3, with 16 bases in between. Sequencing was done on a sample of memory CD4+ T cells from PBMCs. Subset meaning: CD45RA-negative fraction. This sequence was found in a man aged 18 to 30 in good health. Some clones in this sample may be carry-over from other donors' samples. The rearrangement uses TRBV6-1 and TRBJ2-7; possibly TRBD1 for D (6 bases). The CDR3 DNA reads TGTGCCAGCAAATTACCGGGACAAGTCTACGAGCAGTACTTC. Its protein product is CASKLPGQVYEQYF.